The 30 T cell receptor beta chains below all came from one sample that was sequenced in a study of Graves' ophthalmopathy and Graves' hyperthyroidism. Transcripts of RNA were the source for amplifying TCR beta CDR3 regions. Scientists carried out first-round RT-PCR using HTBI primers and then a second-round multiplex PCR. TCRdb fed the multiplex PCR reads into MiXCR, producing one record per CDR3 protein. The sample consists of about 700,000 distinct CDR3 sequences, more than 40% of them appearing once. The sequenced sample consisted of peripheral blood. The receptor set was obtained from an adult man with Graves' ophthalmopathy.

In its sample, this clonotype was seen many times. The chain recombines TRBV10-3 with TRBJ2-7; D gene ambiguous. Germline CDR1 is ENHRY and CDR2 is SYGVKD. This CDR3 is 14 amino acids long. Trimming left V 8 bases short and J 3 bases short, with 17 bases between. The CDR3 loop is CAIGTPSMGYEQYF. The CDR3 region has the DNA TGTGCCATCGGTACTCCCTCGATGGGCTACGAGCAGTACTTC.

This clonotype was counted between two and nine times. The chain joins TRBV19 to TRBJ2-7; D remains ambiguous. The CDR3 covers 13 residues. Trimming shortened V by 2 bases and J by 2 bases, and 7 bases separated the two germline ends. CDR1 and CDR2 from the germline V gene are LNHDA and SQIVND (reference sequence). The CDR3 spells CASSIKGPYEQYF. DNA of the CDR3: TGTGCCAGTAGTATAAAAGGTCCCTACGAGCAGTACTTC.

This clonotype has just one count. This rearrangement joins TRBV29-1 to TRBJ2-5; no clear D. This CDR3 region has 10 residues. The germline V gene encodes CDR1 SQVTM and CDR2 ANQGSEA. Trimming left V 1 base short and J 7 bases short, with 4 bases between. The CDR3 reads CSVEGGTQYF. The CDR3 bases are TGCAGCGTTGAAGGTGGGACCCAGTACTTC.

This clonotype was seen ten or more times. The J gene is TRBJ2-5, the V gene TRBV20-1; TRBD2 is a possible D gene (6 bases). The CDR3 is 12 residues long. CDR1 and CDR2 (germline): DFQATT, SNEGSKA (reference sequence). V was shortened by 4 bases and J by 3 bases, with 9 bases between the two germline ends. CDR3 in DNA: TGCAGTGCTAAGGAGGGAGAAGAGACCCAGTACTTC. Translated, it gives CSAKEGEETQYF.

V usage is TRBV10-3 and J usage is TRBJ1-1, with D hard to call. The germline gives CDR1 ENHRY, CDR2 SYGVKD. The V and J ends lost 5 bases and 1 base respectively, with 14 bases between them. The CDR3 is 15 amino acids. The CDR3 loop reads CAISTTPTRNTEAFF. The CDR3 DNA sequence: TGTGCCATCAGTACGACACCGACGAGGAACACTGAAGCTTTCTTT.

This clonotype was found many times. The CDR3 region is CASSVLSGELFF. CDR3 nucleotide sequence: TGTGCCAGCAGCGTACTTTCGGGGGAGCTGTTTTTT. The rearrangement joins TRBV9 to TRBJ2-2; D is ambiguous. This CDR3 comprises 12 residues. Trimming removed 1 base from V and 8 bases from J, with 6 bases in between. Germline CDR1 SGDLS, CDR2 YYNGEE.

The CDR3 coding sequence is TGTGCCAGCTCCCCCCTGGCTCTGAGGAACGGAGAAAAACTGTTTTTT. Encoded protein: CASSPLALRNGEKLFF. This chain links TRBV7-9 with TRBJ1-4, with D unresolved. Germline assignment: CDR1 SEHNR and CDR2 FQNEAQ (reference sequence). This CDR3 is built from 16 residues. Trimming took 8 bases from V and 8 from J, leaving 24 bases between them.

This clonotype has a count of ten or more. The rearrangement uses TRBV5-4 and TRBJ1-3, with 7 bases identical to TRBD1. The CDR3 has 15 amino acids. The junction had 4 bases not matched to a gene; V was cut back by 4 bases and J by 0 bases. Looked up from germline, CDR1 is SGHNT and CDR2 is YYREEE (reference sequence). This CDR3 reads CASSRGTASGNTIYF. Here the CDR3 DNA reads TGTGCCAGCAGCCGCGGGACAGCCTCTGGAAACACCATATATTTT.

This clonotype was counted a single time. The chain recombines TRBV10-3 with TRBJ1-2, with 8 bases matching TRBD1. This CDR3 has 15 amino acids. After removal of 0 bases from V and 8 bases from J, the junction contained 8 bases not matched to a gene. From germline, CDR1 is ENHRY and CDR2 SYGVKD. CDR3 protein: CAISESGQAPRGYTF. The CDR3 DNA is TGTGCCATCAGTGAGTCGGGACAGGCGCCGCGGGGCTACACCTTC.

This clonotype was seen a handful of times. This may come from a read error, since a much larger clone is one base off. The V gene is TRBV7-9, the J gene TRBJ1-1; maybe TRBD1 (5 bases). Germline CDR1 SEHNR, CDR2 FQNEAQ (reference sequence). Trimming cost V 2 bases and J 10 bases, with 14 bases left between them. The CDR3 spans 13 residues. This CDR3 reads CASSLHPQGGAFF. The CDR3 coding sequence is TGTGCCAGCAGCTTACATCCCCAGGGAGGAGCTTTCTTT.

This clonotype was seen ten or more times. This chain links TRBV19 with TRBJ1-2; no definite D call. The CDR3 runs to 13 residues. Germline V lookup: CDR1 LNHDA, CDR2 SQIVND (reference sequence). Deletions cut 4 bases from V and 4 bases from J, with 10 bases between. In DNA, the CDR3 is TGTGCCAGTAGTAAGCCAGGATCCTATGGCTACACCTTC. Translation gives CASSKPGSYGYTF.

This clonotype was seen ten or more times. The genes are TRBV24-1 and TRBJ2-7, with 9 bases aligning to TRBD1. The CDR3 consists of 15 residues. V shed 4 bases and J 2 bases; nucleotides not matched to a gene: 5. Per germline, CDR1 KGHDR and CDR2 SFDVKD. CDR3 nucleotide sequence: TGTGCCACCAGTGACACGGACAGGGGCACCTACGAGCAGTACTTC. This sequence encodes CATSDTDRGTYEQYF.

Many counts were recorded for this clonotype. The chain has TRBV7-9 and TRBJ1-2; D perhaps matches TRBD1 (6 bases). V dropped 5 bases and J dropped 4 bases, with 20 bases sitting between them. Germline V gene sequence: CDR1 SEHNR, CDR2 FQNEAQ (reference sequence). The CDR3 sequence is 16 residues long. The CDR3 loop is CASSGEASGASYGYTF. CDR3 nucleotides: TGTGCCAGCAGCGGGGAGGCATCAGGGGCTAGCTATGGCTACACCTTC.

This clonotype was found a few times. This chain joins TRBV6-5 and TRBJ2-7, with a weak D call TRBD1 (6 bases). The CDR3 runs to 16 residues. V was cut by 0 bases and J by 3 bases, with 15 bases left in between. Per the germline V gene, CDR1 is MNHEY and CDR2 is SVGAGI. This CDR3 reads CASSYSMTGHNYEQYF. The CDR3 nucleotides are TGTGCCAGCAGTTACTCGATGACAGGCCATAACTACGAGCAGTACTTC.

At least ten counts were recorded for this clonotype. The CDR3 coding sequence is TGTGCCGTCCAGGGGCGGACTAATGAAAAACTGTTTTTT. Encoded protein: CAVQGRTNEKLFF. The chain carries TRBV10-3 and TRBJ1-4; tentative D call: TRBD1 (6 bases). There are 13 residues in the CDR3. The germline V gene has CDR1 ENHRY and CDR2 SYGVKD. Trimming took off 11 bases at V and 2 bases at J, with 12 bases between the two ends.

The chain has TRBV2 and TRBJ1-4; D uncertain. The V gene lost 6 bases and the J gene lost 5 bases, with 16 bases spanning the gap. The CDR3 spans 15 residues. The germline CDR1 and CDR2 sequences are SNHLY and FYNNEI. The CDR3 nucleotides read TGTGCCAGCAGGGAGAGGGTCGGATACAATGAAAAACTGTTTTTT. Its translation is CASRERVGYNEKLFF. The full variable domain, in which reference TRBV2 and TRBJ1-4 provide the parts outside the CDR3, is EPEVTQTPSHQVTQMGQEVILRCVPISNHLYFYWYRQILGQKVEFLVSFYNNEISEKSEIFDDQFSVERPDGSNFTLKIRSTKLEDSAMYFCASRERVGYNEKLFFGSGTQLSVL.

The rearrangement uses TRBV7-2 and TRBJ1-2, with D maybe TRBD1 (6 bases). Germline assignment: CDR1 SGHTA and CDR2 FQGNSA. V was pared by 5 bases and J by 8 bases, with 15 bases between. CDR3 length: 13 amino acids. CDR3: CASSPGAQSGYTF. Here the CDR3 DNA reads TGTGCCAGCAGCCCAGGGGCGCAGTCCGGCTACACCTTC.

The table lists this clonotype with many counts. The chain employs TRBV7-9 and TRBJ1-1; D is perhaps TRBD1 (6 bases). Germline V lookup: CDR1 SEHNR, CDR2 FQNEAQ (reference sequence). V gave up 5 bases and J gave up 1 base, with 11 bases separating them. This CDR3 is 14 amino acids long. This CDR3 is CASSPAGANTEAFF. The CDR3 DNA sequence: TGTGCCAGCAGCCCGGCGGGGGCGAACACTGAAGCTTTCTTT.

This clonotype was observed a few times. V gene TRBV5-4 combines with J gene TRBJ1-1; D ambiguous. The CDR3 totals 15 residues. V lost 0 bases, J lost 1 base, and 10 bases lay in between. CDR1 is SGHNT and CDR2 is YYREEE in the germline V gene (reference sequence). For the CDR3, the DNA is TGTGCCAGCAGCTTGGGAGGCCGGCCGAACACTGAAGCTTTCTTT. Its translation: CASSLGGRPNTEAFF.

The chain recombines TRBV7-3 with TRBJ2-5; 11 bases map to TRBD1. Germline values: CDR1 SGHTA, CDR2 FQGTGA. The CDR3 is made up of 14 amino acids. Trimming took 4 bases from V and 6 from J; bases not matched to a gene: 4. The CDR3 coding sequence is TGTGCCAGCAGCTGGAGGACAGGGGGCCAGACCCAGTACTTC. Protein: CASSWRTGGQTQYF. Full variable domain (remainder filled in from reference TRBV7-3 and TRBJ2-5): GAGVSQTPSNKVTEKGKYVELRCDPISGHTALYWYRQSLGQGPEFLIYFQGTGAADDSGLPNDRFFAVRPEGSVSTLKIQRTERGDSAVYLCASSWRTGGQTQYFGPGTRLLVL.

There are many counts of this clonotype. The chain is built from TRBV5-4 and TRBJ1-6; no clear D gene. Germline V gene data show CDR1 as SGHNT and CDR2 as YYREEE (reference sequence). Trimming removed 2 bases from V and 8 bases from J, with 14 bases in between. CDR3 length: 15 residues. CDR3 nucleotides: TGTGCCAGCAGCTTAATGGGGTTGACGGATTCACCCCTCCACTTT. Residues: CASSLMGLTDSPLHF.

This clonotype has ten or more counts. This sequence joins TRBV7-8 and TRBJ2-5; D gene unclear. CDR3 length: 13 residues. Germline CDR1 is SGHVS and CDR2 is FQNEAQ. V lost 1 base and J lost 0, with 3 bases in between. CDR3 protein: CASSLVYQETQYF. The CDR3, as DNA: TGTGCCAGCAGCTTAGTATACCAAGAGACCCAGTACTTC.

In this sample, this clonotype turned up a few times. CDR3 in DNA: TGTGCCAGCAGTGCCGCCGTGAATCAGCCCCAGCATTTT. This encodes CASSAAVNQPQHF. The rearrangement uses TRBV25-1 and TRBJ1-5; no reliable D call. The germline V gene has CDR1 MGHDK and CDR2 SYGVNS. The V end lost 4 bases, the J end lost 4 bases, and 8 bases lay between the germline ends. The CDR3 is 13 residues long.

Comments on this clonotype: Since a much larger clone is just one base distant, this may be a read error. The CDR3 does not end in the conserved phenylalanine or tryptophan, so this is likely a read error. The chain joins TRBV5-1 to TRBJ1-1; 12 bases map to TRBD1. The CDR3 consists of 14 residues. The ends lost 3 bases at V and 8 bases at J; junction bases unmatched: 5. Germline V gene sequence: CDR1 SGHRS, CDR2 YFSETQ. CDR3 coding DNA: TGCGCCAGCAGCTCGGGACAGGGGGCGGCCGAAGCTTTCTCT. Amino acid sequence: CASSSGQGAAEAFS.

About this clonotype itself: The junction differs from germline at one of its ends, possibly a read error. This chain joins TRBV10-3 and TRBJ2-5; D remains unclear. The CDR3 has 13 amino acids. Germline V gene lookup returns CDR1 ENHRY and CDR2 SYGVKD. This CDR3 reads CASSLVYQGTQYF. For the CDR3, the DNA is TGTGCCAGCAGCCTAGTGTACCAAGGGACCCAGTACTTC.

This clonotype was seen more than once but under ten times. V and J are TRBV4-3 and TRBJ2-2, with D tentatively TRBD1 (6 bases). V was trimmed by 0 bases and J by 5 bases, leaving 10 bases between them. Germline values: CDR1 LGHNA, CDR2 YSLEER. The CDR3 is 15 amino acids. DNA of the CDR3: TGCGCCAGCAGCCAAGATGCTCAGGGGACCGGGGAGCTGTTTTTT. This gives the protein CASSQDAQGTGELFF.

The rearrangement uses TRBV10-3 and TRBJ2-3; no definite D call. Germline V gene lookup returns CDR1 ENHRY and CDR2 SYGVKD. The CDR3 has 12 amino acids. V gave up 4 bases and J gave up 2 bases, with 4 bases separating them. The CDR3 is CAISADTDTQYF. Written as DNA, the CDR3 is TGTGCCATCAGTGCGGACACAGATACGCAGTATTTT.

This clonotype has a single count. The chain joins TRBV5-1 to TRBJ2-3; 7 nucleotides agree with TRBD1. The CDR3 length is 15 residues. The germline CDR1 and CDR2 sequences are SGHRS and YFSETQ. The junction had 9 bases not matched to a gene; V was cut back by 6 bases and J by 2 bases. The CDR3 protein is CASTYRQGPTDTQYF. The CDR3 DNA is TGCGCCAGCACCTACCGACAGGGACCCACAGATACGCAGTATTTT.

This clonotype was seen ten or more times. V gene TRBV29-1 combines with J gene TRBJ1-1; D is ambiguous. V shed 7 bases and J shed 0 bases, with 15 bases lying between them. The germline gives CDR1 SQVTM, CDR2 ANQGSEA. The CDR3 sequence is 14 residues long. For the CDR3, the DNA is TGCAGCGCTCTACTTGACGGTATGAACACTGAAGCTTTCTTT. It yields the protein CSALLDGMNTEAFF.

This clonotype was detected ten times or more. The V call is TRBV2, the J call TRBJ2-7; 11 nucleotides match TRBD2. J was trimmed by 10 bases and V by 4 bases; bases with no gene match: 9. This CDR3 spans 14 amino acids. Germline V lookup: CDR1 SNHLY, CDR2 FYNNEI. The CDR3: CASSVGPSGGFQYF. The DNA of the CDR3 is TGTGCCAGCAGTGTCGGGCCTAGCGGGGGGTTTCAGTACTTC.